This entry concerns a single T cell receptor beta chain. In the authors' workflow: Reference gene primer amplification in the assay estimated nucleated cell counts. This table comes from immunoSEQ multiplex PCR, and its TCRdb copy is limited to in-frame clones, with some not included. D and trimming come from the DNA, and the V and J calls and clone size come from that table. The sample has around 700,000 clones; approximately 90% are singletons. These data come from a study of blood T cell repertoires in COVID-19. V was pared by 4 bases and J by 4 bases, with 15 bases between. The CDR3 is 15 amino acids. Germline CDR1 KGHDR, CDR2 SFDVKD.

Sequencing used peripheral blood. The clonotype originates from a woman under 30 with acute or convalescent COVID-19. The chain links TRBV24-1 to TRBJ1-2, with D perhaps TRBD1 (6 bases). CDR3 loop: CATSDSKQGFYGYTF. DNA of the CDR3: TGTGCCACCAGTGACTCGAAACAGGGATTCTATGGCTACACCTTC.